The 11 T cell receptor beta chains below all came from one sample that was sequenced in a study of blood T cell repertoires in COVID-19. Generated by immunoSEQ multiplex PCR, the TCRdb table keeps only in-frame clones and is missing some. The sample has a few hundred thousand clones; roughly 90% are singletons. Sequenced sample: PBMCs or T cells enriched from blood (not recorded which). The receptor source for this set is a woman aged 25 to 39 who had recovered from COVID-19.

The chain joins TRBV10-3 to TRBJ2-5; weak D call: TRBD2 (5 bases). The V and J ends lost 0 bases and 1 base respectively, with 9 bases between them. Germline V gives CDR1 ENHRY, CDR2 SYGVKD. There are 15 residues in the CDR3. CDR3 protein: CAISESGGLQETQYF. CDR3 coding DNA: TGTGCCATCAGTGAGTCAGGCGGACTCCAAGAGACCCAGTACTTC.

The chain has TRBV15 and TRBJ1-5, with 8 bases that match TRBD1. V lost 6 bases and J lost 1; bases outside the gene matches: 8. Germline lookup yields CDR1 LNHNV and CDR2 YYDKDF (reference sequence). The CDR3 is 16 amino acids. The CDR3 DNA reads as TGTGCCACCAGAAAACCGGGACAGGCCAGCAATCAGCCCCAGCATTTT. The encoded protein is CATRKPGQASNQPQHF.

This chain connects TRBV11-1 to TRBJ2-1, with 10 bases fitting TRBD1. CDR1 is SGHAT, CDR2 FQDESV, per germline (reference sequence). The J segment lost 6 bases and the V segment lost 4 bases, leaving 9 bases of the junction unmatched. This CDR3 has 16 residues. The chain's CDR3 is CASSSRAGTGVNEQFF. The CDR3 DNA follows: TGTGCCAGCAGCTCCCGCGCCGGGACAGGGGTCAATGAGCAGTTCTTC.

The chain uses TRBV4-1 and TRBJ1-2; 8 bases are shared with TRBD1. Trimming removed 4 bases from V and 0 bases from J; junction bases left unmatched: 10. This CDR3 has 17 amino acids. CDR1 is MGHRA and CDR2 is YSYEKL in the germline V gene. The CDR3 here is CASSPSGQDPSNYGYTF. The CDR3 region has the DNA TGCGCCAGCAGCCCCTCGGGACAGGACCCCTCTAACTATGGCTACACCTTC.

This sequence joins TRBV2 and TRBJ1-1; D is ambiguous. CDR3 length: 13 residues. CDR1 SNHLY and CDR2 FYNNEI come from the germline V gene. V lost 7 bases, J lost 1 base, and 10 bases lay in between. The CDR3 here is CASKREANTEAFF. The CDR3 nucleotides are TGTGCCAGCAAGCGGGAGGCGAACACTGAAGCTTTCTTT.

V and J are TRBV20-1 and TRBJ2-7; D is undetermined. The CDR3 consists of 11 residues. V shed 1 base and J shed 6 bases, with 7 bases lying between them. Per the germline V gene, CDR1 is DFQATT and CDR2 is SNEGSKA (reference sequence). CDR3 residues: CSARVGVEQYF. The CDR3, as DNA: TGCAGTGCTAGAGTTGGAGTCGAGCAGTACTTC.

The rearrangement links TRBV2 to TRBJ2-5; 7 positions match TRBD1. CDR1 is SNHLY and CDR2 is FYNNEI in the germline V gene. With V trimmed by 2 bases and J by 4 bases, 7 bases remained unmatched. This CDR3 has 15 residues. The CDR3 nucleotides read TGTGCCAGCAGTGAAAATATAAGGGGGCCAGAGACCCAGTACTTC. Translated, it gives CASSENIRGPETQYF.

The V and J genes are TRBV27 and TRBJ2-7, with 11 positions matching TRBD2. The germline CDR1 and CDR2 sequences are MNHEY and SMNVEV (reference sequence). CDR3 length equals 14 residues. J was trimmed by 3 bases and V by 6 bases; bases with no gene match: 4. The CDR3 protein is CASSQLAGVYEQYF. CDR3 sequence (DNA): TGTGCCAGCAGCCAACTAGCGGGGGTCTACGAGCAGTACTTC.

The chain couples TRBV3-1 (or the pseudogene TRBV3-2) to TRBJ2-4; D possibly corresponds to TRBD1 (6 bases). CDR1 is LGHDT, CDR2 YNNKEL, per germline (reference sequence). The CDR3 spans 14 residues. V lost 1 base to trimming and J lost 7 bases, with 11 bases between them. CDR3 in amino acids: CASSQGGRGNIQYF. CDR3 nucleotides: TGTGCCAGCAGCCAAGGCGGCAGGGGTAACATTCAGTACTTC.

This sequence joins TRBV7-2 and TRBJ2-5; the D gene is possibly TRBD2 (5 bases). The CDR3 is 15 amino acids. V lost 5 bases and J lost 2, with 15 bases in between. CDR1 is SGHTA, CDR2 FQGNSA, per germline. Here the CDR3 reads CASSPRGAYQETQYF. The CDR3 bases are TGTGCCAGCAGCCCCCGGGGAGCGTATCAAGAGACCCAGTACTTC.

CDR3 loop: CSVVLGLAARGNEQFF. The DNA of the CDR3 is TGCAGCGTAGTTCTGGGACTAGCGGCCCGAGGGAATGAGCAGTTCTTC. This chain uses TRBV29-1 with TRBJ2-1; 11 bases match TRBD2. This CDR3 comprises 16 residues. With 6 bases clipped from V and 7 bases from J, the junction kept 14 bases outside the gene matches. Germline CDR1 SQVTM, CDR2 ANQGSEA.